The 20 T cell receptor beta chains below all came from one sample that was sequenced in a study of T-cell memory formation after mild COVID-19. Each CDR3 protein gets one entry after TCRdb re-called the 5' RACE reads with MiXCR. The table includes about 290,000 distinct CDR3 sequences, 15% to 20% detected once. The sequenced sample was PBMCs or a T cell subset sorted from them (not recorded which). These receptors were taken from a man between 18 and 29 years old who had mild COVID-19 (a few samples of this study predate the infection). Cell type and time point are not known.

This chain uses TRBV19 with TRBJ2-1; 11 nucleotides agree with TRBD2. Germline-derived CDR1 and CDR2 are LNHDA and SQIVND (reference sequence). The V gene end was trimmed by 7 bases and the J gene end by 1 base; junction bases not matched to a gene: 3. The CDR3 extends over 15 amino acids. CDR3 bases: TGTGCCAGTATGGCTAGCGGGGGGTCCTACAATGAGCAGTTCTTC. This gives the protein CASMASGGSYNEQFF.

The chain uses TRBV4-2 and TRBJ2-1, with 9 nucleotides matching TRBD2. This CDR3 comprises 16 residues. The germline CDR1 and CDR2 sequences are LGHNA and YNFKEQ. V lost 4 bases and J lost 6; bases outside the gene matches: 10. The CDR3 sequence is CASSRGSGGPFNEQFF. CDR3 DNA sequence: TGTGCCAGCAGCCGAGGAAGCGGGGGGCCTTTCAATGAGCAGTTCTTC.

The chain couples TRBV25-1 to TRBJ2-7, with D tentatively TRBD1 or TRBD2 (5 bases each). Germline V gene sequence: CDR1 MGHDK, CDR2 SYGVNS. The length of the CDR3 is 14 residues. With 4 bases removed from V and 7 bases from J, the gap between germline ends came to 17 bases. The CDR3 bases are TGTGCCAGCAGTGGTACCGGGGCTCCGGGGGAGCAGTACTTC. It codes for CASSGTGAPGEQYF.

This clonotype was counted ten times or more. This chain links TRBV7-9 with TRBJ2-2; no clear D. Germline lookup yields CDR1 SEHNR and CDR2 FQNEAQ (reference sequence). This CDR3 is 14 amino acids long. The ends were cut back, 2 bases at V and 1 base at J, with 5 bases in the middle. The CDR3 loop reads CASSLSQNTGELFF. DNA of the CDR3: TGTGCCAGCAGCTTATCACAGAACACCGGGGAGCTGTTTTTT.

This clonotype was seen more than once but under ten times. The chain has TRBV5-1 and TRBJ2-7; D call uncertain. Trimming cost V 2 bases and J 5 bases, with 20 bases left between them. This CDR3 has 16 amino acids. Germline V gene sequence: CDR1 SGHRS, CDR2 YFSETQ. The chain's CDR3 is CASSLNLGPRANEQYF. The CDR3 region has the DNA TGCGCCAGCAGCTTAAACCTAGGACCCCGAGCGAACGAGCAGTACTTC.

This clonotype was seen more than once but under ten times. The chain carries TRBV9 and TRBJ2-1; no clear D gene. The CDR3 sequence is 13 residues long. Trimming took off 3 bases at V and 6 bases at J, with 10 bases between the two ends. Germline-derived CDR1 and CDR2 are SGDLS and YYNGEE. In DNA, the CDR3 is TGTGCCAGCAGCGGCTATAGAAGCAATGAGCAGTTCTTC. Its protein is CASSGYRSNEQFF.

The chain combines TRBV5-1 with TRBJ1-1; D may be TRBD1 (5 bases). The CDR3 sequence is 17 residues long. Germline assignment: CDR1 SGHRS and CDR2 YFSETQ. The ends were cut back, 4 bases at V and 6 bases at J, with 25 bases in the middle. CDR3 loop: CASSRGMARDGDSEAFF. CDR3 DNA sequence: TGCGCCAGCAGCCGTGGCATGGCGAGGGATGGGGACTCTGAAGCTTTCTTT.

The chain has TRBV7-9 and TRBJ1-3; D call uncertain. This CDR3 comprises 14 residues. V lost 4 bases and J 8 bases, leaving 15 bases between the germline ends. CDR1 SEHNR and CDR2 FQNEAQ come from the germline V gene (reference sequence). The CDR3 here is CASSSAGSVHTIYF. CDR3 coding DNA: TGTGCCAGCAGCTCAGCAGGTTCGGTGCACACCATATATTTT.

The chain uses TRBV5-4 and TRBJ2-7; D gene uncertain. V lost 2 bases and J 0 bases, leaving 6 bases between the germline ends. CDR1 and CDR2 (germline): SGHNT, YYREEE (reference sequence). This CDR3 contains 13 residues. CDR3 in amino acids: CASSLPNSYEQYF. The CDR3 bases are TGTGCCAGCAGCTTACCTAACTCCTACGAGCAGTACTTC.

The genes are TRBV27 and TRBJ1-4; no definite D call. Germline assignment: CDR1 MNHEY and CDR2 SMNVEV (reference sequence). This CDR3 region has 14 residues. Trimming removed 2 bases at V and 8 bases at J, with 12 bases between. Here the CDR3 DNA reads TGTGCCAGCAGTTTAAATTCCCTTGGGGAAAAACTGTTTTTT. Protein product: CASSLNSLGEKLFF.

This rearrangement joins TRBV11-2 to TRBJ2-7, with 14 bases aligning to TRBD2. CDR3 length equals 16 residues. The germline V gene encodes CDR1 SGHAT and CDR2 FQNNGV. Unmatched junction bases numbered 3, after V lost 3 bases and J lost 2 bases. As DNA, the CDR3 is TGTGCCAGCAGCTTGGGGACTAGCGGGGGAGCCTACGAGCAGTACGTC. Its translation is CASSLGTSGGAYEQYV.

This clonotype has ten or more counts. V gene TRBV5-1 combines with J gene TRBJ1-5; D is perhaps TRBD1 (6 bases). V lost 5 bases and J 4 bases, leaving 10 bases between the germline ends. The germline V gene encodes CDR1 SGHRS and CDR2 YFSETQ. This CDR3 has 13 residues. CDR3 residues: CASSQQGNQPQHF. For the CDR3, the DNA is TGCGCCAGCAGTCAACAGGGAAATCAGCCCCAGCATTTT.

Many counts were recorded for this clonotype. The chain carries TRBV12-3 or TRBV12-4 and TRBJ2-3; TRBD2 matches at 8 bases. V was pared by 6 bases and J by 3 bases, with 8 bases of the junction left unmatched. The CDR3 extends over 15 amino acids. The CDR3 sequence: CASRPPGLETDTQYF. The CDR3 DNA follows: TGTGCCAGCAGGCCCCCGGGACTAGAAACAGATACGCAGTATTTT.

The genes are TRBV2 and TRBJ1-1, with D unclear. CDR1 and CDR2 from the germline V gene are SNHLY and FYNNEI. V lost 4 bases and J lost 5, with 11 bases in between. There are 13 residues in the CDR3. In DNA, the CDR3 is TGTGCCAGCAGTGTAGAGGAGGCAACTGAAGCTTTCTTT. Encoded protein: CASSVEEATEAFF. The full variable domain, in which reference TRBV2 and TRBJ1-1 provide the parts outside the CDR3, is EPEVTQTPSHQVTQMGQEVILRCVPISNHLYFYWYRQILGQKVEFLVSFYNNEISEKSEIFDDQFSVERPDGSNFTLKIRSTKLEDSAMYFCASSVEEATEAFFGQGTRLTVV.

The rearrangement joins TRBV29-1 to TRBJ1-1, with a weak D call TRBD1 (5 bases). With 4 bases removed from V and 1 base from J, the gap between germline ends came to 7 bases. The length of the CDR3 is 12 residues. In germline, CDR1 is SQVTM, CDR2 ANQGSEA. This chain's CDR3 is CSVGTPNTEAFF. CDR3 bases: TGCAGCGTTGGGACACCGAACACTGAAGCTTTCTTT.

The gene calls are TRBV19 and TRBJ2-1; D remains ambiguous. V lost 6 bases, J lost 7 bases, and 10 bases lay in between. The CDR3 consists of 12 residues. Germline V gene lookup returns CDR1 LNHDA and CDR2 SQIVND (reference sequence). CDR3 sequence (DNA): TGTGCCAGTAGCTCGGAGTCGAATGAGCAGTTCTTC. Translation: CASSSESNEQFF.

The CDR3 region has the DNA TGTGCCAGCAGGAGAGAAGGGGGCTCTGGAAACACCATATATTTT. Protein: CASRREGGSGNTIYF. The rearrangement joins TRBV6-5 to TRBJ1-3; tentative D call: TRBD1 (6 bases). The CDR3 is made up of 15 amino acids. Deletions cut 6 bases from V and 0 bases from J, with 12 bases between. Germline loops: CDR1 MNHEY, CDR2 SVGAGI.

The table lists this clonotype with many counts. The CDR3 bases are TGCAGCGTTGAAGATGACACAGGGGGCGGCGAGACCCAGTACTTC. This sequence encodes CSVEDDTGGGETQYF. V usage is TRBV29-1 and J usage is TRBJ2-5; 9 bases are a match to TRBD1. In germline, CDR1 is SQVTM, CDR2 ANQGSEA. V dropped 0 bases and J dropped 5; count of bases not matched to a gene: 7. This CDR3 has 15 residues.

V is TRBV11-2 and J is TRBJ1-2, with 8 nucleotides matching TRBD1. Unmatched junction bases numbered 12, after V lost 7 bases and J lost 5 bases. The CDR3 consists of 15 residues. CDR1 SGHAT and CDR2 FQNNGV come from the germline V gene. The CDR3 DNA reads TGTGCCAGCACCAACCGGACAGGGAGCGTTTATGGCTACACCTTC. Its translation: CASTNRTGSVYGYTF.

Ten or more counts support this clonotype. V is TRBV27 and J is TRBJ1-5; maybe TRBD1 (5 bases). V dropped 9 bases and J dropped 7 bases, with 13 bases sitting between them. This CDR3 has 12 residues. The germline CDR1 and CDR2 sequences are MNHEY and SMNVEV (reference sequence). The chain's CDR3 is CASQGVGQPQHF. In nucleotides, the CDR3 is TGTGCCAGTCAGGGAGTAGGGCAGCCCCAGCATTTT.